The 8 T cell receptor beta chains below were found in one sample sequenced in a study of cytomegalovirus exposure and HLA in healthy donors. PCR employed 60 Vbeta and 13 Jbeta primers. The method was immunoSEQ multiplex PCR; TCRdb's version includes in-frame clones alone and lacks a portion of them. The sample gives around 200,000 clones, around 68% of which show up once; less than 3% is in the top ten. Input material: PBMCs. These receptors originate from a man in his forties in good health and CMV-seronegative.

V is TRBV19 and J is TRBJ2-5, with TRBD1 as a possible D gene (5 bases). The CDR3 consists of 14 residues. The germline V and J ends were trimmed by 3 bases and 5 bases, with 13 bases remaining between them. Germline V gene sequence: CDR1 LNHDA, CDR2 SQIVND (reference sequence). Written as DNA, the CDR3 is TGTGCCAGTAGTATTACCTCAGGGTTTGAGACCCAGTACTTC. It codes for CASSITSGFETQYF.

The chain has TRBV18 and TRBJ2-3; perhaps TRBD2 as D (6 bases). The V end lost 4 bases, the J end lost 1 base, and 9 bases lay between the germline ends. The CDR3 consists of 14 residues. The germline CDR1 and CDR2 sequences are KGHSH and LQKENI. Here the CDR3 reads CASSRGGGTDTQYF. The CDR3 coding sequence is TGTGCCAGCTCACGCGGCGGGGGCACAGATACGCAGTATTTT.

This chain joins TRBV6-1 and TRBJ2-1; perhaps TRBD1 as D (5 bases). In germline, CDR1 is MNHNS, CDR2 SASEGT. CDR3 length equals 13 residues. Trimming pared 3 bases from V and 2 bases from J, leaving 5 bases between. CDR3 coding DNA: TGTGCCAGCAGTGAGGACACCTACAATGAGCAGTTCTTC. It encodes CASSEDTYNEQFF.

The V call is TRBV16, the J call TRBJ1-2; D is uncertain. Trimming pared 4 bases from V and 8 bases from J, leaving 14 bases between. The germline gives CDR1 KGHSY, CDR2 FQNENV. The CDR3 length is 13 residues. CDR3 amino acids: CASSRALLRGYTF. The DNA of the CDR3 is TGTGCCAGCAGCCGCGCACTCCTCCGGGGCTACACCTTC.

The V call is TRBV11-2, the J call TRBJ2-7, with a weak D call TRBD1 (6 bases). The germline V gene has CDR1 SGHAT and CDR2 FQNNGV. Trimming shortened V by 5 bases and J by 3 bases, and 17 bases separated the two germline ends. The CDR3 is 15 residues long. CDR3 nucleotide sequence: TGTGCCAGCAGCCTCGACAGGAGCCAAATCTACGAGCAGTACTTC. Amino acid sequence: CASSLDRSQIYEQYF. Supplemented by reference TRBV11-2 and TRBJ2-7, the full variable domain reads EAGVAQSPRYKIIEKRQSVAFWCNPISGHATLYWYQQILGQGPKLLIQFQNNGVVDDSQLPKDRFSAERLKGVDSTLKIQPAKLEDSAVYLCASSLDRSQIYEQYFGPGTRLTVT.

The rearrangement links TRBV9 to TRBJ2-1; 10 bases map to TRBD2. CDR1 SGDLS and CDR2 YYNGEE come from the germline V gene. V gave up 0 bases and J gave up 6 bases; unmatched junction bases: 0. This CDR3 has 14 residues. This CDR3 reads CASSVASGSNEQFF. In nucleotides, the CDR3 is TGTGCCAGCAGCGTAGCTAGCGGGAGCAATGAGCAGTTCTTC.

This clone came up a few times. The V gene is TRBV19, the J gene TRBJ2-1; the D gene is possibly TRBD1 (5 bases). Looked up from germline, CDR1 is LNHDA and CDR2 is SQIVND (reference sequence). V lost 3 bases to trimming and J lost 6 bases, with 15 bases between them. This CDR3 comprises 15 residues. The CDR3 coding sequence is TGTGCCAGTAGTATCTGGGAAAGAAGGGGCAATGAGCAGTTCTTC. It codes for CASSIWERRGNEQFF.

V is TRBV7-2 and J is TRBJ2-7; 11 bases match TRBD2. The CDR3 runs to 15 residues. Trimming took 4 bases from V and 0 from J; bases not matched to a gene: 2. CDR1 is SGHTA and CDR2 is FQGNSA in the germline V gene. CDR3 nucleotide sequence: TGTGCCAGCAGCTGGGGACTAGCGGTCTCCTACGAGCAGTACTTC. Translating gives CASSWGLAVSYEQYF.